This TCR beta chain was profiled in a study of lymphopenia after photon versus proton radiotherapy. Overall study results and limits: Relative stability marked proton patients; photon patients lost diversity and naive cells. Survival link was tested only in deceased patients; proton benefit remains a possibility.

This table comes from immunoSEQ multiplex PCR, and its TCRdb copy is limited to in-frame clones, with some not included. The sample has some 25,000 clones, around 90% seen once. A remark on this clone: No antigen is known for it.

The source of this sequence is a woman between 50 and 59 years old with cholangiocarcinoma. The sequencing here drew on peripheral blood, taken from a patient treated with photon-based radiotherapy.

CDR3 in DNA: TGCGCCAGCAGCTTGGCACAGGACGGCTCACCCCTCCACTTT. Protein product: CASSLAQDGSPLHF. This chain connects TRBV5-1 to TRBJ1-6, with a weak D call TRBD1 (5 bases). The germline V and J ends were trimmed by 0 bases and 10 bases, with 11 bases remaining between them. CDR1 and CDR2 from the germline V gene are SGHRS and YFSETQ. CDR3 length equals 14 residues.